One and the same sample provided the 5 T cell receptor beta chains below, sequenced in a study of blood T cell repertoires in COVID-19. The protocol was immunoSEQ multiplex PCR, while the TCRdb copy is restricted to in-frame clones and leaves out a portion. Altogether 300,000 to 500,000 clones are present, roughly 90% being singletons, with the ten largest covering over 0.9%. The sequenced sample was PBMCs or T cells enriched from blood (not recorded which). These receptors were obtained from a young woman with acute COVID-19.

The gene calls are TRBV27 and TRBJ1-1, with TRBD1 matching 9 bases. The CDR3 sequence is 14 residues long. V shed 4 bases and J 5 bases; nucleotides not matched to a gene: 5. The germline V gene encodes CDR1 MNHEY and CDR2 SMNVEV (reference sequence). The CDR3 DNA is TGTGCCAGCAGTTCCTACAGGGGGCGAACTGAAGCTTTCTTT. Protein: CASSSYRGRTEAFF.

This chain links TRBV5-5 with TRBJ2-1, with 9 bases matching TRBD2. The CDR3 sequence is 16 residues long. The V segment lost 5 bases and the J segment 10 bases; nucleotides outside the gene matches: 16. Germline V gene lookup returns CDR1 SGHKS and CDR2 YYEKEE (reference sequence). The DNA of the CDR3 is TGTGCCAGCAGAAGGTCACCCGGGACTAGCTCAGGGGAGCAGTTCTTC. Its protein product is CASRRSPGTSSGEQFF. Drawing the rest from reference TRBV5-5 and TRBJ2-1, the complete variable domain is DAGVTQSPTHLIKTRGQQVTLRCSPISGHKSVSWYQQVLGQGPQFIFQYYEKEERGRGNFPDRFSARQFPNYSSELNVNALLLGDSALYLCASRRSPGTSSGEQFFGPGTRLTVL.

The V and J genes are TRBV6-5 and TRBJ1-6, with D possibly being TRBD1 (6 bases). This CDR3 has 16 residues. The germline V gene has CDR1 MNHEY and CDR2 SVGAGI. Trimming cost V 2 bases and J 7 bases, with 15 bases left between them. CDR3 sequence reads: CASSYDAGARNSPLHF. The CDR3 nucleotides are TGTGCCAGCAGTTACGATGCGGGGGCGCGGAATTCACCCCTCCACTTT.

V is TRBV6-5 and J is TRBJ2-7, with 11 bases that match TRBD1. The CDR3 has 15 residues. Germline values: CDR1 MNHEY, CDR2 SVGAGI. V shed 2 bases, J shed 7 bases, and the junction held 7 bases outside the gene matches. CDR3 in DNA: TGTGCCAGCAGTTACGCACGGACAGGGGGCGTGGAGCAGTACTTC. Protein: CASSYARTGGVEQYF.

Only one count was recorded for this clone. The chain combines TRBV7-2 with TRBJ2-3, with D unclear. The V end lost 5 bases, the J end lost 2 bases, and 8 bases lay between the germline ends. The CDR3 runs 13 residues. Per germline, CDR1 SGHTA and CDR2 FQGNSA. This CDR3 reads CASSARSTDTQYF. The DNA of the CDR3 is TGTGCCAGCAGCGCCAGGTCCACAGATACGCAGTATTTT.